This T cell receptor (beta chain) came from a study of blood T cell repertoires in COVID-19. For the study at large: The study drew acute and convalescent COVID-19 samples from the United States, Italy and Spain. The cDNA or gDNA used as material had been derived from T cells, B-cell-depleted T cells, or PBMCs.

Per the authors' pipeline: Counts of nucleated cells, estimated from reference gene primer amplification, were obtained. Assay used: immunoSEQ multiplex PCR; TCRdb lists only in-frame clones, some missing. That table supplies the V and J calls and clone size; D and trimming were determined from the DNA. The sample includes some 200,000 clones, 80% to 90% of them seen just once. The CDR3 consists of 16 residues. This TCR came from a man aged 50 or older who had recovered from COVID-19. The J gene is TRBJ1-1, the V gene TRBV21-1; the DNA was not used to check the table's D call, TRBD1. TRBV21-1 is reported as a pseudogene. Material: peripheral blood. DNA of the CDR3: TGTGCCAGAGGCAGGCCCAACCAAGACATGAACACTGAAGCTTTCTTT. It encodes CARGRPNQDMNTEAFF.